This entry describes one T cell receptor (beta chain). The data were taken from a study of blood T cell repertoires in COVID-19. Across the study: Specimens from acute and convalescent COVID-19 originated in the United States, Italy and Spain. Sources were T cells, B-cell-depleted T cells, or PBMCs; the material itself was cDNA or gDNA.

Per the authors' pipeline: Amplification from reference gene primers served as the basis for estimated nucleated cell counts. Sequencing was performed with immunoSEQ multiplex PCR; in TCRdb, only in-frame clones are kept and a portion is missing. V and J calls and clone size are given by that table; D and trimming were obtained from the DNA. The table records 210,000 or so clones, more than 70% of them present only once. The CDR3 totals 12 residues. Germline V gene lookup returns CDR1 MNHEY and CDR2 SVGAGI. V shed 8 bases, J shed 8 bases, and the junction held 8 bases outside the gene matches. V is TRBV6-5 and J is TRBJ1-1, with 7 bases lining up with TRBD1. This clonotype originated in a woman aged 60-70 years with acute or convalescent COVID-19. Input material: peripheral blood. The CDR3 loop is CASRTGANEAFF. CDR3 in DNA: TGTGCCAGCCGAACAGGGGCCAACGAAGCTTTCTTT.